One sample yielded the 20 T cell receptor beta chains listed below, sequenced in a study of CD8+CD57+ T cells in acquired aplastic anemia. According to the study, genomic DNA was the template for TCR beta VDJ and CDR3 profiling. One entry per CDR3 protein, called by TCRdb with MiXCR from the reads. The data show some 64,000 distinct CDR3 sequences, less than 65% seen once. The sample taken for sequencing was sorted CD4+, CD8+, or CD8+CD57+ T cells (not recorded which) from PBMCs. Receptors originate from a human donor in good health, serving as a control.

The rearrangement uses TRBV20-1 and TRBJ2-3, with a tentative D call TRBD1 (7 bases). V lost 6 bases to trimming and J lost 0 bases, with 16 bases between them. Germline V gene sequence: CDR1 DFQATT, CDR2 SNEGSKA (reference sequence). The CDR3 runs 15 residues. As DNA, the CDR3 is TGCAGTGCCCGGGGGACAGCGAGTAGCACAGATACGCAGTATTTT. As protein: CSARGTASSTDTQYF.

The chain combines TRBV19 with TRBJ2-3, with TRBD1 as a possible D gene (6 bases). Trimming cost V 5 bases and J 6 bases, with 12 bases left between them. There are 13 residues in the CDR3. CDR1 and CDR2 (germline): LNHDA, SQIVND (reference sequence). The DNA of the CDR3 is TGTGCCAGTAGTTCTCCGCAGGGGGATACGCAGTATTTT. It is translated as CASSSPQGDTQYF.

This clonotype came up a few times. The chain employs TRBV19 and TRBJ2-7; D may be TRBD2 (5 bases). V was clipped by 6 bases and J by 7 bases, with 10 bases between them. The CDR3 is 11 amino acids. In germline, CDR1 is LNHDA, CDR2 SQIVND (reference sequence). CDR3 sequence reads: CASSPSGEQYF. CDR3 coding DNA: TGTGCCAGTAGCCCCTCGGGGGAGCAGTACTTC. The complete variable domain, with remaining parts taken from reference TRBV19 and TRBJ2-7, reads DGGITQSPKYLFRKEGQNVTLSCEQNLNHDAMYWYRQDPGQGLRLIYYSQIVNDFQKGDIAEGYSVSREKKESFPLTVTSAQKNPTAFYLCASSPSGEQYFGPGTRLTVT.

This chain links TRBV2 with TRBJ2-1, with D maybe TRBD2 (5 bases). The V gene lost 7 bases and the J gene lost 12 bases, with 7 bases spanning the gap. This CDR3 is built from 9 residues. CDR1 and CDR2 from the germline V gene are SNHLY and FYNNEI. In DNA form, the CDR3 reads TGTGCCAGCACCACTAGGCAGTTCTTC. It is translated as CASTTRQFF. Using reference TRBV2 and TRBJ2-1 for the parts outside the CDR3, the full variable domain is EPEVTQTPSHQVTQMGQEVILRCVPISNHLYFYWYRQILGQKVEFLVSFYNNEISEKSEIFDDQFSVERPDGSNFTLKIRSTKLEDSAMYFCASTTRQFFGPGTRLTVL.

This clonotype occurred many times. V is TRBV6-1 and J is TRBJ2-2; 8 bases are a match to TRBD1. This CDR3 comprises 17 residues. Germline V lookup: CDR1 MNHNS, CDR2 SASEGT. V lost 6 bases to trimming and J lost 0 bases; unmatched junction nucleotides: 9. CDR3 sequence: CASRPLGTGANTGELFF. CDR3 bases: TGTGCCAGCAGGCCACTGGGGACAGGCGCGAACACCGGGGAGCTGTTTTTT.

This clonotype ranks as medium-sized. This chain joins TRBV24-1 and TRBJ1-2; 8 positions agree with TRBD1. Germline CDR1 KGHDR, CDR2 SFDVKD. The trim removed 2 bases at V and 5 bases at J, leaving 6 bases unmatched. The CDR3 totals 15 residues. The CDR3 bases are TGTGCCACCAGTGATTCAGGGGGCCGAGGGTATGGCTACACCTTC. It yields the protein CATSDSGGRGYGYTF.

This rearrangement joins TRBV15 to TRBJ2-1; 10 bases align to TRBD2. The germline gives CDR1 LNHNV, CDR2 YYDKDF (reference sequence). The CDR3 is made up of 16 amino acids. V trimming: 0 bases; J trimming: 5 bases; junction bases outside the gene matches: 4. The CDR3 loop is CATSRELAGAHNEQFF. DNA for the CDR3: TGTGCCACCAGCAGAGAGCTAGCGGGAGCCCACAATGAGCAGTTCTTC.

This clonotype has ten or more counts. The chain carries TRBV19 and TRBJ2-1, with D perhaps TRBD2 (6 bases). V was cut by 4 bases and J by 4 bases, with 14 bases left in between. The CDR3 has 15 amino acids. Germline CDR1 and CDR2: LNHDA and SQIVND (reference sequence). The CDR3 region has the DNA TGTGCCAGTAGTACGACTAGAAGCCTTTACAATGAGCAGTTCTTC. Its protein product is CASSTTRSLYNEQFF.

Many counts were recorded for this clonotype. V and J are TRBV20-1 and TRBJ1-2; D possibly corresponds to TRBD1 (5 bases). This CDR3 has 13 residues. Germline CDR1 DFQATT, CDR2 SNEGSKA (reference sequence). Trimming pared 1 base from V and 4 bases from J, leaving 10 bases between. In DNA form, the CDR3 reads TGCAGTGCTAGAGTACAGGAGGCCTATGGCTACACCTTC. Protein sequence: CSARVQEAYGYTF.

V usage is TRBV10-3 and J usage is TRBJ1-2, with D tentatively TRBD1 (5 bases). Between the trimmed V and J ends, which lost 0 bases and 4 bases, there was a span of 12 bases. The V gene's germline CDR1 is ENHRY and CDR2 SYGVKD. The CDR3 contains 15 residues. CDR3 in amino acids: CAISESSGTFYGYTF. The CDR3 region has the DNA TGTGCCATCAGTGAGTCCTCTGGGACGTTCTATGGCTACACCTTC.

This clonotype was picked up many times. J is TRBJ1-3 and V is TRBV30; TRBD1 is a possible D gene (5 bases). Deletions cut 3 bases from V and 0 bases from J, with 9 bases between. Germline V gene sequence: CDR1 GTSNPN, CDR2 SVGIG (reference sequence). The CDR3 spans 14 residues. CDR3 residues: CAWRGDGSGNTIYF. The CDR3 bases are TGTGCCTGGAGGGGGGATGGCTCTGGAAACACCATATATTTT.

At least ten counts were recorded for this clonotype. The rearrangement links TRBV5-5 to TRBJ2-7; D not certain. The CDR3 is 14 residues long. The germline V and J ends were trimmed by 0 bases and 4 bases, with 11 bases remaining between them. Germline V gives CDR1 SGHKS, CDR2 YYEKEE (reference sequence). The CDR3 coding sequence is TGTGCCAGCAGCTTGGTCGGCAGGAGTTACGAGCAGTACTTC. Translated: CASSLVGRSYEQYF. Variable domain in full (rest from reference TRBV5-5 and TRBJ2-7): DAGVTQSPTHLIKTRGQQVTLRCSPISGHKSVSWYQQVLGQGPQFIFQYYEKEERGRGNFPDRFSARQFPNYSSELNVNALLLGDSALYLCASSLVGRSYEQYFGPGTRLTVT.

The genes are TRBV10-3 and TRBJ1-5; 7 bases align to TRBD1. The ends lost 6 bases at V and 4 bases at J; junction bases unmatched: 9. Germline V gene sequence: CDR1 ENHRY, CDR2 SYGVKD. The CDR3 loop spans 15 amino acids. The CDR3 sequence is CAISTDRLWNQPQHF. The CDR3 bases are TGTGCCATCAGCACGGACAGGCTCTGGAATCAGCCCCAGCATTTT.

The rearrangement links TRBV29-1 to TRBJ2-7; perhaps TRBD2 as D (5 bases). V was shortened by 8 bases and J by 5 bases, with 16 bases between the two germline ends. The germline V gene encodes CDR1 SQVTM and CDR2 ANQGSEA. CDR3 length: 12 amino acids. This chain's CDR3 is CSLASGSHEQYF. The CDR3 DNA sequence: TGCAGCTTGGCCTCGGGGTCCCACGAGCAGTACTTC.

The rearrangement links TRBV25-1 to TRBJ1-5; D is possibly TRBD1 (5 bases). Germline loops: CDR1 MGHDK, CDR2 SYGVNS. The germline V and J ends were trimmed by 1 base and 6 bases, with 10 bases remaining between them. The CDR3 covers 14 residues. CDR3 in amino acids: CASSESGLAQPQHF. The DNA of the CDR3 is TGTGCCAGCAGTGAATCAGGGTTGGCTCAGCCCCAGCATTTT.

The chain has TRBV2 and TRBJ2-7; D uncertain. V lost 2 bases to trimming and J lost 2 bases, with 1 base between them. This CDR3 is built from 11 residues. The germline V gene encodes CDR1 SNHLY and CDR2 FYNNEI. The CDR3 DNA reads TGTGCCAGCAGTGAACCCTACGAGCAGTACTTC. Protein product: CASSEPYEQYF. Filled out from reference TRBV2 and TRBJ2-7, the complete variable domain reads EPEVTQTPSHQVTQMGQEVILRCVPISNHLYFYWYRQILGQKVEFLVSFYNNEISEKSEIFDDQFSVERPDGSNFTLKIRSTKLEDSAMYFCASSEPYEQYFGPGTRLTVT.

The chain recombines TRBV24-1 with TRBJ1-5; D is ambiguous. V was shortened by 4 bases and J by 9 bases, with 9 bases between the two germline ends. CDR1 is KGHDR, CDR2 SFDVKD, per germline. The CDR3 extends over 12 amino acids. The CDR3, as DNA: TGTGCCACCAGTGACCATTTGGGGCCCCAGCATTTT. Translating it yields CATSDHLGPQHF.

The chain combines TRBV5-1 with TRBJ2-3, with D unclear. Germline loops: CDR1 SGHRS, CDR2 YFSETQ. V was cut by 0 bases and J by 3 bases, with 8 bases left in between. The CDR3 contains 14 residues. DNA for the CDR3: TGCGCCAGCAGCTTGGCCGTGGGAACAGATACGCAGTATTTT. Encoded protein: CASSLAVGTDTQYF.

This clonotype showed up many times. In DNA, the CDR3 is TGTGCCACCAGCGACTATAGGGGGCTAGGCTACACCTTC. Translated: CATSDYRGLGYTF. The chain is built from TRBV24-1 and TRBJ1-2, with TRBD1 identical over 7 bases. The ends lost 7 bases at V and 8 bases at J; junction bases unmatched: 9. This CDR3 has 13 amino acids. Germline V gene lookup returns CDR1 KGHDR and CDR2 SFDVKD.

This clonotype showed up many times. This chain joins TRBV6-6 and TRBJ1-4; 9 nucleotides agree with TRBD1. The CDR3 runs to 13 residues. V was pared by 9 bases and J by 4 bases, with 3 bases of the junction left unmatched. Germline V gene data show CDR1 as MNHNY and CDR2 as SVGAGI (reference sequence). CDR3: CASRDRVNEKLFF. Written as DNA, the CDR3 is TGTGCCAGTAGGGACAGGGTTAATGAAAAACTGTTTTTT.